Presented here are 3 T cell receptor beta chains from one specimen sequenced in a study of CD8 T cell repertoires and HIV-1 epitope variants. TCRdb keeps only in-frame clones here, not all; method: immunoSEQ multiplex PCR. The sample has over 90,000 clones; almost 75% are singletons. Specimen: uncultured baseline CD8+ T cells from peripheral blood mononuclear cells (PBMCs). Source of these receptors: a male donor with HIV.

The chain links TRBV5-1 to TRBJ2-1, with TRBD2 matching over 7 bases. The V segment lost 7 bases and the J segment 3 bases; nucleotides outside the gene matches: 7. CDR1 is SGHRS and CDR2 is YFSETQ in the germline V gene. The CDR3 has 14 amino acids. The chain's CDR3 is CASGGDSFYNEQFF. CDR3 nucleotides: TGCGCCAGCGGGGGGGACTCGTTCTACAATGAGCAGTTCTTC.

CDR3 in amino acids: CASSRRWGQETQYF. The DNA of the CDR3 is TGTGCCAGCAGCCGCAGGTGGGGCCAAGAGACCCAGTACTTC. This chain joins TRBV28 and TRBJ2-5; no reliable D call. The CDR3 has 14 amino acids. Trimming removed 6 bases at V and 1 base at J, with 12 bases between. In germline, CDR1 is MDHEN, CDR2 SYDVKM.

This clone was observed a single time. This rearrangement joins TRBV5-1 to TRBJ1-4; D gene unclear. The V end lost 1 base, the J end lost 4 bases, and 8 bases lay between the germline ends. CDR1 and CDR2 (germline): SGHRS, YFSETQ. The CDR3 has 14 residues. CDR3 DNA sequence: TGCGCCAGCAGCTTGTCTGGGGATAATGAAAAACTGTTTTTT. It specifies CASSLSGDNEKLFF.